The source of this T cell receptor beta chain is a study of control samples from healthy donors and cancer patients. Assay used: immunoSEQ multiplex PCR; TCRdb lists only in-frame clones, some missing. The sample carries 45,000 to 55,000 clones, roughly 96% recorded once. The CDR3 length is 12 residues. Germline V CDR1 and CDR2: MNHEY, SVGAGI. V was clipped by 7 bases and J by 7 bases, with 13 bases between them. Material: blood. The V gene is TRBV6-5, the J gene TRBJ1-2; D not certain. The receptor's source is a man aged 30 to 45 in good health. CDR3 sequence: CASKVLTSGYTF. Here the CDR3 DNA reads TGTGCCAGCAAAGTACTGACCTCTGGCTACACCTTC.